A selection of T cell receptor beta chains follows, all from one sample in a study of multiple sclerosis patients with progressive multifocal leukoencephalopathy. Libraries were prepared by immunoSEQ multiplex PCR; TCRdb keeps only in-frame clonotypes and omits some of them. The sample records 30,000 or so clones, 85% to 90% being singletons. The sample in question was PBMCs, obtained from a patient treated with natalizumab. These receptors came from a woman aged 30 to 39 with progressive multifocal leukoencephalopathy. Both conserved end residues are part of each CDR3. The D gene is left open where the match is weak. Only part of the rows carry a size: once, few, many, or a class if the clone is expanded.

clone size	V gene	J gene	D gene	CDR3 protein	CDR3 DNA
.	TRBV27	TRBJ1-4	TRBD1	CASRGTGGRSEKLFF	TGTGCCAGCAGGGGTACAGGGGGTAGAAGTGAAAAACTGTTTTTT
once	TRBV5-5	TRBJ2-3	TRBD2	CASSPPSGSDTQYF	TGTGCCAGCAGCCCCCCTAGCGGTTCAGATACGCAGTATTTT
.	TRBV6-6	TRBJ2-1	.	CASSMTRGRTNEQFF	TGTGCCAGCAGTATGACCAGGGGACGGACCAATGAGCAGTTCTTC
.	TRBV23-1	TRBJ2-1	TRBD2	CASSQYPRTSGRAGYNEQFF	TGCGCCAGCAGCCAGTACCCCCGGACTAGCGGGAGGGCGGGCTACAATGAGCAGTTCTTC
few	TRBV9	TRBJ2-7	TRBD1	CASSGAAGQGVHEQYF	TGTGCCAGCAGCGGGGCGGCGGGACAGGGTGTCCACGAGCAGTACTTC
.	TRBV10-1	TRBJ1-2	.	CASREPNYGYTF	TGCGCCAGCAGGGAGCCTAACTATGGCTACACCTTC
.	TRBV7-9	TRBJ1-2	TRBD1	CASSSVGTGSGYTF	TGTGCCAGCAGCTCCGTCGGGACAGGGTCTGGCTACACCTTC
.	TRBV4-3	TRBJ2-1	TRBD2	CASSQDPRGTSSYNEQFF	TGCGCCAGCAGCCAAGATCCCCGGGGGACTAGCTCCTACAATGAGCAGTTCTTC
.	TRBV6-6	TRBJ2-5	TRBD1	CASSGQGQETQYF	TGTGCCAGCAGCGGACAGGGGCAAGAGACCCAGTACTTC
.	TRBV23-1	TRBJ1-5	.	CASSQRDQPQHF	TGCGCCAGCAGTCAAAGGGATCAGCCCCAGCATTTT
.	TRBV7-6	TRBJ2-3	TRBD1	CASSTGQGGTDTQYF	TGTGCCAGCAGCACAGGACAGGGCGGCACAGATACGCAGTATTTT
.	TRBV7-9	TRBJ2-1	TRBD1	CASSLLGTGSNEQFF	TGTGCCAGCAGTCTATTAGGGACAGGGTCCAATGAGCAGTTCTTC
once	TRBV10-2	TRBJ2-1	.	CASRGAEPYNEQFF	TGCGCCAGCAGGGGAGCGGAACCCTACAATGAGCAGTTCTTC
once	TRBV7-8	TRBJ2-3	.	CASSLASNAGTDTQYF	TGTGCCAGCAGCTTAGCGTCCAACGCCGGCACAGATACGCAGTATTTT
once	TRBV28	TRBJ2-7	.	CASSLIVSLSEQYF	TGTGCCAGCAGTTTGATAGTATCCCTAAGCGAGCAGTACTTC
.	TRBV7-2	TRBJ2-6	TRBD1	CASFLQGSGANVLTF	TGTGCCAGCTTTTTACAGGGGTCCGGGGCCAACGTCCTGACTTTC
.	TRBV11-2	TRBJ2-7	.	CASSLDGTVVSYEQYF	TGTGCCAGCAGCTTAGATGGGACCGTGGTCTCCTACGAGCAGTACTTC
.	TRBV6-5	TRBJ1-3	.	CASRRTMGNTIYF	TGTGCCAGCAGACGGACAATGGGAAACACCATATATTTT
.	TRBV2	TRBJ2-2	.	CASSEALSGELFF	TGTGCCAGCAGTGAAGCGTTATCCGGGGAGCTGTTTTTT
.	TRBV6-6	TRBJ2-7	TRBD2	CASRPTSGGYEQYF	TGTGCCAGCAGACCTACTAGCGGGGGGTACGAGCAGTACTTC
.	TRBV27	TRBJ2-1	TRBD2	CASSLGETSVYNEQFF	TGTGCCAGCAGTTTGGGGGAGACTAGCGTTTACAATGAGCAGTTCTTC
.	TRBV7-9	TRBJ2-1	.	CASSFVTDNEQFF	TGTGCCAGCAGCTTCGTAACAGACAATGAGCAGTTCTTC
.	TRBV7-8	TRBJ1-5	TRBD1	CASSPGTGTGQPQHF	TGTGCCAGCAGCCCAGGGACAGGGACGGGGCAGCCCCAGCATTTT
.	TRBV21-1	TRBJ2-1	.	CASTQGDRWAYNEQFF	TGTGCCAGCACCCAGGGGGACAGGTGGGCCTACAATGAGCAGTTCTTC
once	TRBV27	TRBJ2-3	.	CASSRSRADTQYF	TGTGCCAGCAGCAGGAGTCGAGCAGATACGCAGTATTTT
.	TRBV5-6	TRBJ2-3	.	CATKGRDTDTQYF	TGTGCCACGAAGGGACGGGACACAGATACGCAGTATTTT
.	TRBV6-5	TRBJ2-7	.	CASSYVGGEQYF	TGTGCCAGCAGTTACGTGGGCGGCGAGCAGTACTTC
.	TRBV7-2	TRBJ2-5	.	CASSLMVGGETQYF	TGTGCCAGCAGCTTAATGGTGGGGGGTGAGACCCAGTACTTC
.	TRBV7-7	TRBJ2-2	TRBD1	CASSLRQGTGELFF	TGTGCTAGCAGCCTAAGACAGGGTACCGGGGAGCTGTTTTTT
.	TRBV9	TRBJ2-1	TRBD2	CASSVSGLAEYNEQFF	TGTGCCAGCAGCGTAAGCGGACTAGCGGAATACAATGAGCAGTTCTTC
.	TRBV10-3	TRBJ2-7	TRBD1	CAISERGQGAYEQYF	TGTGCCATCAGTGAGCGTGGACAGGGGGCCTACGAGCAGTACTTC
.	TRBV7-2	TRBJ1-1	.	CASSLSPAAGTEAFF	TGTGCCAGCAGCTTAAGTCCAGCGGCCGGCACTGAAGCTTTCTTT
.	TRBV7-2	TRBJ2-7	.	CATGQYSYEQYF	TGTGCCACCGGACAGTACTCCTACGAGCAGTACTTC
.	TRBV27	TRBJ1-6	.	CASRQPRGKNSPLHF	TGTGCCAGCAGGCAGCCTCGTGGGAAAAATTCACCCCTCCACTTT
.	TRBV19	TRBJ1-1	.	CASSIYAAGNMNTEAFF	TGTGCCAGTAGTATTTATGCGGCAGGGAACATGAACACTGAAGCTTTCTTT
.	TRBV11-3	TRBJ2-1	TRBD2	CASGVAGFYNEQFF	TGTGCCAGCGGAGTAGCGGGGTTTTACAATGAGCAGTTCTTC
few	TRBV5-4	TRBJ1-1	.	CASSRQGTTEAFF	TGTGCCAGCAGCCGGCAGGGGACCACTGAAGCTTTCTTT
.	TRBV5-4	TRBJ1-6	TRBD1	CASSVQGAFNSPLHF	TGTGCCAGCAGCGTTCAGGGGGCATTTAATTCACCCCTCCACTTT
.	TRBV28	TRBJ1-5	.	CASGAVGNQPQHF	TGTGCCTCTGGGGCCGTGGGCAATCAGCCCCAGCATTTT
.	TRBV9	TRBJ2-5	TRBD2	CASSVGSQGGETQYF	TGTGCCAGCAGCGTAGGCTCTCAGGGAGGGGAGACCCAGTACTTC
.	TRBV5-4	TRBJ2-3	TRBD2	CASRAGGKRTTDTQYF	TGTGCCAGCAGGGCGGGGGGAAAGCGGACCACAGATACGCAGTATTTT
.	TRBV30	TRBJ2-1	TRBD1	CAWSWGQVGYNEQFF	TGTGCCTGGAGTTGGGGACAGGTTGGTTACAATGAGCAGTTCTTC
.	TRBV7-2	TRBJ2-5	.	CASSPLGRETQYF	TGTGCCAGCAGCCCCCTCGGAAGAGAGACCCAGTACTTC
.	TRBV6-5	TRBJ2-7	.	CASSYSHNYEQYF	TGTGCCAGCAGTTACAGTCACAACTACGAGCAGTACTTC
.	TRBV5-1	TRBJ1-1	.	CASGQTGNTEAFF	TGCGCCAGCGGACAGACAGGGAACACTGAAGCTTTCTTT
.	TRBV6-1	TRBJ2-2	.	CASSEKSRGGELFF	TGTGCCAGCAGTGAAAAGTCTAGGGGCGGGGAGCTGTTTTTT
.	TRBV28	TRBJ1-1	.	CASGISLGVGLAEAFF	TGTGCCAGCGGGATAAGCTTGGGGGTAGGTTTGGCTGAAGCTTTCTTT
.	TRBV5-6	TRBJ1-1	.	CASSFSPVNTEAFF	TGTGCCAGCAGCTTTTCTCCGGTGAACACTGAAGCTTTCTTT
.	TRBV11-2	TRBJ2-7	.	CASSLPTPSYEQYF	TGTGCCAGCAGCTTACCGACACCCTCCTACGAGCAGTACTTC
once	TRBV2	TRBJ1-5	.	CASSVVGNQPQHF	TGTGCCAGCAGTGTGGTAGGCAATCAGCCCCAGCATTTT
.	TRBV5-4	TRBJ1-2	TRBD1	CASSPGTAGYYGYTF	TGTGCCAGCAGCCCCGGGACAGCCGGCTACTATGGCTACACCTTC
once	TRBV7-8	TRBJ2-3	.	CASSLARARPDTQYF	TGTGCCAGCAGCCTGGCCCGGGCTAGGCCAGATACGCAGTATTTT
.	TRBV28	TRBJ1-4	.	CASRQALNEKLFF	TGTGCCAGTCGACAGGCCTTAAATGAAAAACTGTTTTTT